This T cell receptor (beta chain) was identified during a study of T cell repertoires in cytomegalovirus infection. Across the whole study: It can be stated that public TCR beta signatures indicated CMV infection as well as a matching HLA type.

CDR3 size: 16 residues. Trimming cost V 2 bases and J 8 bases, with 18 bases left between them. TCRdb called the reads again in MiXCR, with one record for every CDR3 protein. The sample has 250,000 or so distinct CDR3 sequences; about 17% are singletons. This clonotype appeared a few times. The source material was CD8+ T cells from PBMCs. This sequence originates from a human donor in good health (CMV status not recorded). Some clones in this sample may be carry-over from other donors' samples. This chain connects TRBV12-3 or TRBV12-4 to TRBJ1-4, with no clear D. The CDR3 DNA is TGTGCCAGCAGTTTAATCGGCCAGGAAGCACGAGAAAAACTGTTTTTT. This sequence encodes CASSLIGQEAREKLFF.